Listed here is a single TCR beta chain. Its target is unknown. The CDR3 spans 12 residues. V shed 5 bases and J shed 12 bases, with 14 bases lying between them. The sample comes from a study of T cell repertoires in cytomegalovirus infection. Whole-study context: HLA-C-restricted CMV epitopes, recently identified, and well-studied HLA-B-restricted ones were used by the study. Notes on the study in general: Cumulative frequency (of public TCR beta family members) identified carriers of CMV plus the relevant HLA. HLA-C-restricted CMV clonotypes gave the most frequent clonotype in two of eight donors.

A single record per CDR3 protein comes from TCRdb applying MiXCR to the reads. The sample yields 80,000 to 95,000 distinct CDR3 sequences, around 28% seen once. This clonotype originated in a human donor in good health (CMV status not recorded). Some clones in this sample may be carry-over from other donors' samples. The starting material was CD8+ T cells from cultured PBMCs, obtained from culture after CMV antigen stimulation. The V gene is TRBV12-3 or TRBV12-4, the J gene TRBJ2-1; tentative D call: TRBD2 (5 bases). The CDR3 DNA follows: TGTGCCAGCAGTCCTAGGCAGCTAGCGCAGTTCTTC. It yields the protein CASSPRQLAQFF.